This TCR beta chain was sequenced for a study of blood T cell repertoires in COVID-19. Study details: Collection of acute and convalescent COVID-19 samples took place in the United States, Italy and Spain. PBMCs, B-cell-depleted T cells, or T cells provided the cDNA or gDNA that made up the material.

In the original analysis: Cell counts per sample came from amplifying reference gene primers. The table came from immunoSEQ multiplex PCR; TCRdb's copy has only in-frame clones and leaves some out. The DNA was the basis for D and trimming; V, J and clone size are from that table. The sample carries approximately 300,000 clones, around 89% recorded once. Sequenced: peripheral blood. This clonotype was sampled from a man younger than 40 with acute or convalescent COVID-19.

The CDR3 DNA reads TGCGCCAGCAGCCCGGCCTGGACACCCGGCTACGAGCAGTACTTC. Amino acids: CASSPAWTPGYEQYF. V and J are TRBV5-1 and TRBJ2-7; D perhaps matches TRBD1 (5 bases). Germline CDR1 reads SGHRS; CDR2 reads YFSETQ. Trimming shortened V by 4 bases and J by 3 bases, and 17 bases separated the two germline ends. There are 15 residues in the CDR3.